The clone carrying this T cell receptor (beta chain) came up once. The antigen is undetermined. Some 93,000 TCR templates per sample were sequenced. Profiling relied on immunoSEQ multiplex PCR, and the TCRdb table lists in-frame clones only, not all of them. The sample lists around 100,000 clones, about nine tenths occurring once. This specimen belongs to a study of siplizumab effects on memory and regulatory T cells. The V and J ends lost 5 bases and 1 base respectively, with 9 bases between them. Germline V CDR1 and CDR2: SEHNR, FQNEAQ (reference sequence). The CDR3 length is 14 residues. Study results and limitations: Proliferating Tregs taken from siplizumab cultures were not shown to have a confirmed suppressive function. Greater diversity than memory cells seemed evident in naive T cells, which also appeared to be major alloresponse contributors.

The TCR was taken from a human donor in good health. The sequenced sample consisted of non-Treg CD4+ T cells sorted from blood. V gene TRBV7-9 combines with J gene TRBJ2-1; D gene unclear. In DNA form, the CDR3 reads TGTGCCAGCAGCCTTATCAGGTCCTACAATGAGCAGTTCTTC. Translated, it gives CASSLIRSYNEQFF.